Detailed here is one TCR beta chain. Adults between about 18 and 95 years of age took part from approximately 24 US areas. Cohorts were based on clinical histories the participants reported. The sample comes from a study of blood T cell repertoires in COVID-19. Study at large: Material from acute and convalescent COVID-19 was sourced from the United States, Italy and Spain.

V shed 0 bases, J shed 5 bases, and the junction held 6 bases outside the gene matches. This CDR3 comprises 15 residues. Germline CDR1 LGHNA, CDR2 YSLEER. Sequencing used immunoSEQ multiplex PCR; TCRdb keeps in-frame clones, though not all of them. In the table there are more than 200,000 clones, 75% to 95% of which are singletons. The V gene is TRBV4-3, the J gene TRBJ1-2, with 7 bases fitting TRBD1. What was sequenced was PBMCs or T cells enriched from blood (not recorded which). This TCR came from a woman between 18 and 29 years old who had recovered from COVID-19. The CDR3 sequence: CASSQERTGWYGYTF. In nucleotides, the CDR3 is TGCGCCAGCAGCCAAGAACGGACAGGCTGGTATGGCTACACCTTC.